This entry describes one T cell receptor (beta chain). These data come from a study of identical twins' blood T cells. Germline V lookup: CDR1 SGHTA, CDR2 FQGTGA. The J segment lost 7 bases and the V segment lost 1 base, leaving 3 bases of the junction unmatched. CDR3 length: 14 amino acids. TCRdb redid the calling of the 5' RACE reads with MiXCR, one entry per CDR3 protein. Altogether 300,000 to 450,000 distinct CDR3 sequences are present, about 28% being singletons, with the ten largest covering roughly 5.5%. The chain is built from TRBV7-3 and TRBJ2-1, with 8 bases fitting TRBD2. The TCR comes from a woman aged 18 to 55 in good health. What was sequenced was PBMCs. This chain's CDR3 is CASSLSGGLNEQFF. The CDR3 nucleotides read TGTGCCAGCAGCTTAAGCGGGGGGTTGAATGAGCAGTTCTTC.